What follows describes a single TCR beta chain. From germline, CDR1 is MDHEN and CDR2 SYDVKM. This CDR3 is built from 16 residues. V lost 8 bases to trimming and J lost 7 bases; unmatched junction nucleotides: 13. The data stem from a study of blood T cell repertoires in COVID-19. Across the whole study: Donors in the United States, Italy and Spain gave samples during acute or convalescent COVID-19. Sample material is recorded as cDNA or gDNA derived from T cells, B-cell-depleted T cells, or PBMCs.

Individuals aged roughly 18 to 95 years were recruited from roughly 22 US areas. Participants were placed into cohorts based on the clinical history they reported. TCRdb keeps only in-frame clones here, not all; method: immunoSEQ multiplex PCR. The sample yields under 200,000 clones, approximately 85% seen once. The rearrangement joins TRBV28 to TRBJ1-6; 8 bases agree with TRBD1. The sample taken for sequencing was PBMCs or T cells enriched from blood (not recorded which). The receptor was isolated from a man between 40 and 49 years old with acute COVID-19. The CDR3 spells CASGSARTGRNSPLHF. CDR3 sequence (DNA): TGTGCCAGCGGCTCCGCTAGGACAGGGAGGAATTCACCCCTCCACTTT.